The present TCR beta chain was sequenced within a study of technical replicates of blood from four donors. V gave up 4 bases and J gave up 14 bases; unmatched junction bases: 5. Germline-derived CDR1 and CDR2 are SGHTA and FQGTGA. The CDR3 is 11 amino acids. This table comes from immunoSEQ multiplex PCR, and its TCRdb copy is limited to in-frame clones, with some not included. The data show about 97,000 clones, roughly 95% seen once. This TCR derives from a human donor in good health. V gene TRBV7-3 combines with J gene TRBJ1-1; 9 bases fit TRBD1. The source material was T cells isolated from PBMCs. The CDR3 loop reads CASSSGQGWFF. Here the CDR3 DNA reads TGTGCCAGCAGCTCCGGACAGGGGTGGTTCTTT.